The source of this TCR beta chain is a study of cytomegalovirus exposure and HLA in healthy donors (dated by TCRdb to 2017 to 2019). With respect to the entire study: In an earlier analysis of roughly 500 of the donors, approximately 300 Gb of sequence data and 90 million to 120 million unique TCR beta sequences from about 179 million T cells were reported. To decide whether each TCR beta V gene segment behaved as functional or pseudogenic, an earlier analysis of some 600 of the donors relied on high-throughput TCR beta sequencing. Across approximately 400 genotyped donors of the cohort, an average of 235,054 unique TCR beta nucleotide sequences per donor were sequenced, and roughly 20% of those sequences were non-productive. The study aimed to test whether signatures of past pathogen exposure could be identified by cataloging public T cell receptors. Along with the roughly 610-subject first cohort, a separate validation cohort of around 120 different subjects was used. Genome-wide SNP genotypes for about three fifths of the roughly 670 donors were used in a later genetic analysis, which treated that subset as a discovery cohort. An early release covering roughly 600 HLA-typed donors comprised about 290 gigabases of sequencing data and about 90 million unique TCR sequences. All discovery cohort repertoires had been generated using a single sequencing platform. To study patterns of TCR occurrence, a later analysis re-analyzed previously published TCR beta repertoires from just over 650 donors and added high-resolution HLA genotyping. HLA typing covered class I and class II loci at four-digit resolution. Rather than using new phenotypic data, the later analysis identified candidate immune exposures from TCR beta sequences and from how often those sequences occurred across donors. The study used immunosequencing to profile the T cell repertoires of 600 to 850 subjects and linked those repertoires to cytomegalovirus serostatus. Among the approximately 430 genotyped donors, around 81% belonged to the genetic ancestry cluster associated with self-reported Caucasian donors. A handful of DR-DQ haplotypes were handled as single units for association and clustering because linkage in the cohort was strong. High-throughput TCR immunosequencing, statistical association of individual TCRs with disease status, and machine learning were combined to predict cytomegalovirus infection status. Typing coverage varied by locus: 629-630 donors for A, B, C, DRB1 and DQB1; roughly 500 for DQA1; about 600 for DPA1; approximately 470 for DPB1. Donor age, sex, ethnicity and CMV serostatus were compiled together with the repertoire data. What the work shows at the level of the full study, not this receptor alone: Sequencing depth was assumed to be roughly uniform across donors in the presence/absence analyses, though that assumption may not hold. Broadly in line with IMGT annotations, most TCR beta V segments showed up in productive rearrangements about 87% or about 30% of the time in an earlier analysis of approximately 600 of the donors. Because the 87-base-pair reads could not distinguish some IMGT-functional V segments, including TRBV6-2 and TRBV6-3, those segments were excluded. Specific HLA alleles were associated with more than 15,000 TCR beta sequences at a false discovery rate of 0.05 in a later analysis. Most CMV-associated TCR beta chains appeared to be HLA-restricted in a later analysis, and the HLA associations seemed to be driven largely by CMV exposure. When HLA alleles, especially DR and DQ, strongly co-occurred, attributing TCR associations to individual alleles was difficult. The sequencing pipeline was judged likely to have produced a cluster of highly shared sequence variants as a technical artifact. Compared with equally common non-associated chains, HLA-associated TCR beta chains in a later analysis were more clonally expanded and had lower generation probabilities. Because HLA typing was unavailable for some donors at each locus, only the typed subset was used in association tests. The only immune exposure information available for the cohort was CMV serostatus. In the study, around 150 TCR beta chains were listed as associated with cytomegalovirus. In a later genetic analysis, a missense DCLRE1C variant was associated with V-gene and J-gene trimming of TCR beta chains, and the association was replicated in an independent cohort. Across donors, most TCR sequences were observed very rarely, whereas some public TCRs were present in many individuals. In a later analysis, the rate of TCR association differed among HLA loci, with DRB1 alleles having the most associated TCRs and HLA-C alleles having the fewest. This cohort had only TCR beta chains sequenced, and the lack of alpha or paired-chain data limited which features could be detected. The authors suggested that the approach could potentially be extended to other disease states and immunological phenotypes. Correlated functional status among segregating V segments might be attributable to linkage disequilibrium, but an unknown experimental factor could not be ruled out. Cytomegalovirus status was reported to be diagnosed by the classifier with high specificity and sensitivity in both the original and validation cohorts. A later analysis reported that several top co-occurrence clusters appeared linked to parvovirus B19, influenza, CMV and Epstein-Barr virus. A later genetic analysis reported fewer N-insertions in productive TCRs among donors in an Asian-associated ancestry cluster than the approximately 700-donor mean. Because counts were too low, about 18 rarely observed V segments, including chromosome 9 orphons, were left out of the earlier analysis of about 500 of the donors. In vitro tests confirmed that a few of the cytomegalovirus-associated TCR beta chains recognize cytomegalovirus antigens. A further reported finding was that TCR beta sequences accurately predicted the HLA-A and HLA-B alleles for most subjects in the first cohort.

There are 15 amino acids in the CDR3, from cysteine to phenylalanine inclusive. Of all the DNA, just the CDR3 is kept, 45 bases in frame from base 1. In the germline V gene (reference sequence), CDR1 corresponds to PRHDT and CDR2 to FYEKMQ. Trimming removed 5 bases from V and 1 base from J; the gene matches leave 7 bases unexplained. As regards this clone: Its antigen has not been determined. No quality values exist for individual bases; no much larger clone is one base distant.

Libraries were made using the immunoSEQ multiplex PCR assay. The multiplex PCR relied on a mix of 60 forward primers for TCR Vbeta segments and 13 reverse primers for TCR Jbeta segments. The CDR3 region of rearranged TCR beta genes was amplified from genomic DNA by a multiplex PCR assay. Amplified TCR beta libraries were sequenced as 87-base-pair reads on the Illumina HiSeq System. The original pipeline was this. A later analysis tallied roughly 78 million unique TCR beta chains across the 666 repertoires, and roughly 11 million of those chains were shared by two or more donors. Raw reads were error-corrected and collapsed into unique sequences with a nearest-neighbor algorithm that merged closely related sequences to remove PCR and sequencing errors. To assign V, D and J gene segments, CDR3 sequences were aligned to IMGT reference sequences. For a sequence to be retained, a match of at least six nucleotides was required to both a V gene segment and a J gene segment. Rearrangements were classified as productive when the CDR3 lacked stop codons and remained in frame with V and J, and all other rearrangements were classified as non-productive. Following IMGT convention, CDR3 was defined as the stretch from the second conserved V-encoded cysteine to the conserved J-encoded phenylalanine. The earlier analysis of about 610 of the donors excluded sequences that lacked an unambiguous match to a single V gene segment. An earlier analysis of fewer than 750 of the donors classified V segments as functional when productive rearrangements were above 56.7% and as segregating when the standard deviation between donors was above 5%. To diagnose cytomegalovirus status from the catalog of TCR beta chain sequences, a statistical classification framework was built. V and J gene assignment, in a later analysis, came from comparing TCR nucleotide sequences with IMGT/GENE-DB human TR gene sequences. A later analysis assigned CDR3 sequences and most-parsimonious VDJ recombination scenarios with the TCRdist pipeline. In a later analysis, each TCR beta chain was defined by its CDR3 amino acid sequence together with its V-gene family, and reads without a unique V-gene family were excluded. In a later analysis, 450 to 600 highly shared, low-generation-probability nucleotide sequences were removed to address suspected cross-contamination and a sequencing artifact. In a later analysis, a clonal expansion index for each public chain was calculated from normalized within-repertoire ranks of inferred template counts. A later analysis computed generation probabilities with a VDJ recombination model fitted to out-of-frame rearrangements, and checked the results against IGoR. In a later analysis, TCR-TCR, TCR-HLA and TCR-CMV co-occurrence was scored with hypergeometric tests, and a repertoire-size bias correction was applied to TCR pairs. A later analysis estimated false discovery rates by permuting HLA or CMV assignments 20 times. In a later analysis, co-occurring TCRs were grouped with DBSCAN, and TCRdist sequence similarity was added when clustering was performed within HLA-allele-positive subsets. Co-occurrence clustering excluded repertoires with fewer than 30,000 or more than 120,000 public chains, plus five with anomalous nucleotide sharing. The source is immuneACCESS, and TCRdb retained only in-frame sequences with V and J called. Part of the clones is not carried over; for the studies checked, unresolved V genes explain less than half of this, and the remainder is unexplained. V, J and clone size derive from that table, while D and trimming were established from the DNA sequence. For this sample the table gives under 150,000 clones, of which approximately 80% were detected only once. The ten largest clones capture about 5% of the sample.

The cohort was made up of 650 to 700 healthy bone marrow donors. Cohort members were all nominally healthy when sampled, although unrecorded immune exposures were likely present. The donor tested CMV seropositive and was one of the 289 seropositive cohort members. Each donor provided a peripheral blood sample, and peripheral blood mononuclear cells were used for TCR beta sequencing. The Qiagen DNeasy Blood Extraction Kit was used to extract genomic DNA from the blood cell samples. The chain is assembled from TRBV13 and TRBJ2-7, with 8 central nucleotides matching TRBD2. This sequence originates from a woman aged 25 to 39 in good health and CMV-seropositive. Input material: PBMCs. CDR3 sequence: CASSHGLAGSYEQYF. The nucleotide sequence is given as TGTGCCAGCAGCCACGGGTTAGCGGGGTCCTACGAGCAGTACTTC.